A single sample gave rise to the 11 T cell receptor beta chains below, sequenced in a study of cytomegalovirus exposure and HLA in healthy donors. PCR involved 60 Vbeta and 13 Jbeta primers. Sequencing was performed with immunoSEQ multiplex PCR; in TCRdb, only in-frame clones are kept and a portion is missing. The sample yields more than 150,000 clones, over 70% seen once. Specimen: PBMCs. These receptors were collected from a woman in her twenties or thirties in good health and CMV-seronegative.

The CDR3 region is CASSYTGEVGETQYF. Here the CDR3 DNA reads TGTGCCAGCAGTTACACCGGGGAGGTAGGGGAGACCCAGTACTTC. This chain links TRBV6-6 with TRBJ2-5; the D gene is possibly TRBD2 (6 bases). Germline V gene data show CDR1 as MNHNY and CDR2 as SVGAGI (reference sequence). Trimming left V 2 bases short and J 5 bases short, with 15 bases between. This CDR3 region has 15 residues.

The rearrangement links TRBV5-8 to TRBJ1-4; TRBD1 aligns across 7 bases. CDR1 and CDR2 (germline): SGHTS, YDEGEE. There are 15 residues in the CDR3. After removal of 4 bases from V and 7 bases from J, the junction contained 10 bases not matched to a gene. The chain's CDR3 is CASSLQGSGSEKLFF. Written as DNA, the CDR3 is TGTGCCAGCAGCCTACAGGGGAGCGGGAGTGAAAAACTGTTTTTT.

The rearrangement uses TRBV5-1 and TRBJ2-7; D is possibly TRBD2 (6 bases). The V gene's germline CDR1 is SGHRS and CDR2 YFSETQ. V lost 0 bases and J lost 7, with 20 bases in between. The CDR3 extends over 16 amino acids. CDR3: CASSLAPSDGGREQYF. The CDR3, as DNA: TGCGCCAGCAGCTTGGCCCCCTCTGACGGGGGTAGAGAGCAGTACTTC. Filled out from reference TRBV5-1 and TRBJ2-7, the complete variable domain reads KAGVTQTPRYLIKTRGQQVTLSCSPISGHRSVSWYQQTPGQGLQFLFEYFSETQRNKGNFPGRFSGRQFSNSRSEMNVSTLELGDSALYLCASSLAPSDGGREQYFGPGTRLTVT.

The V and J genes are TRBV5-1 and TRBJ2-7; TRBD2 might be the D (5 bases). The CDR3 extends over 14 amino acids. V was pared by 3 bases and J by 5 bases, with 15 bases between. CDR1 SGHRS and CDR2 YFSETQ come from the germline V gene. This CDR3 reads CASSSGIGSDEQYF. The CDR3 nucleotides are TGCGCCAGCAGCTCGGGCATTGGGAGCGACGAGCAGTACTTC. Using reference TRBV5-1 and TRBJ2-7 for the parts outside the CDR3, the full variable domain is KAGVTQTPRYLIKTRGQQVTLSCSPISGHRSVSWYQQTPGQGLQFLFEYFSETQRNKGNFPGRFSGRQFSNSRSEMNVSTLELGDSALYLCASSSGIGSDEQYFGPGTRLTVT.

The rearrangement links TRBV6-1 to TRBJ1-4, with D unclear. Germline lookup yields CDR1 MNHNS and CDR2 SASEGT. V lost 3 bases to trimming and J lost 5 bases, with 19 bases between them. The CDR3 has 17 amino acids. Here the CDR3 reads CASSEFYRTSSNEKLFF. The CDR3 coding sequence is TGTGCCAGCAGTGAGTTTTACCGAACTTCCTCCAATGAAAAACTGTTTTTT.

This chain joins TRBV27 and TRBJ1-6, with a tentative D call TRBD1 (5 bases). Trimming took 7 bases from V and 5 from J, leaving 21 bases between them. The CDR3 is made up of 17 amino acids. Germline CDR1 and CDR2: MNHEY and SMNVEV (reference sequence). The CDR3 bases are TGTGCCAGCATGGTTTTTGGGGTCGGCAGGGATAATTCACCCCTCCACTTT. This sequence encodes CASMVFGVGRDNSPLHF.

The V call is TRBV11-2, the J call TRBJ2-1, with a tentative D call TRBD2 (6 bases). CDR1 SGHAT and CDR2 FQNNGV come from the germline V gene. The V and J ends lost 2 bases and 2 bases respectively, with 13 bases between them. The CDR3 runs 16 residues. For the CDR3, the DNA is TGTGCCAGCAGCTTAAAGGTGGGGGGACCCTACAATGAGCAGTTCTTC. As protein: CASSLKVGGPYNEQFF.

This clone was counted a single time. CDR3 in DNA: TGCAGCGCACAGGGGTCCTACGAGCAGTACTTC. It translates to CSAQGSYEQYF. This chain connects TRBV29-1 to TRBJ2-7, with 7 bases identical to TRBD1. The CDR3 is 11 amino acids. Germline V CDR1 and CDR2: SQVTM, ANQGSEA. Trimming at V came to 7 bases and at J to 1 base, leaving 1 base not matched to a gene.

The rearrangement links TRBV4-1 to TRBJ2-6; 8 bases agree with TRBD1. V shed 1 base, J shed 3 bases, and the junction held 8 bases outside the gene matches. CDR1 MGHRA and CDR2 YSYEKL come from the germline V gene. The CDR3 is made up of 18 amino acids. The chain's CDR3 is CASSQVGQGAGGANVLTF. The DNA for the CDR3 is TGCGCCAGCAGCCAAGTTGGCCAGGGGGCAGGTGGGGCCAACGTCCTGACTTTC.

This clone was picked up a small number of times. V is TRBV21-1 and J is TRBJ2-7; the listed D gene, TRBD1, was not tested against the DNA. TRBV21-1 is an annotated pseudogene. The CDR3 extends over 15 amino acids. The CDR3 region is CASTGPGTGDYEQYF. Written as DNA, the CDR3 is TGTGCCAGCACCGGGCCCGGGACAGGGGACTACGAGCAGTACTTC.

J is TRBJ1-2 and V is TRBV19, with D possibly matching TRBD1 (5 bases). The CDR3 contains 12 residues. V was pared by 4 bases and J by 8 bases, with 11 bases between. CDR1 and CDR2 (germline): LNHDA, SQIVND (reference sequence). The CDR3 nucleotides are TGTGCCAGTAGTAAGCAGGGTAACGGCTACACCTTC. Translation gives CASSKQGNGYTF. Variable domain in full (rest from reference TRBV19 and TRBJ1-2): DGGITQSPKYLFRKEGQNVTLSCEQNLNHDAMYWYRQDPGQGLRLIYYSQIVNDFQKGDIAEGYSVSREKKESFPLTVTSAQKNPTAFYLCASSKQGNGYTFGSGTRLTVV.